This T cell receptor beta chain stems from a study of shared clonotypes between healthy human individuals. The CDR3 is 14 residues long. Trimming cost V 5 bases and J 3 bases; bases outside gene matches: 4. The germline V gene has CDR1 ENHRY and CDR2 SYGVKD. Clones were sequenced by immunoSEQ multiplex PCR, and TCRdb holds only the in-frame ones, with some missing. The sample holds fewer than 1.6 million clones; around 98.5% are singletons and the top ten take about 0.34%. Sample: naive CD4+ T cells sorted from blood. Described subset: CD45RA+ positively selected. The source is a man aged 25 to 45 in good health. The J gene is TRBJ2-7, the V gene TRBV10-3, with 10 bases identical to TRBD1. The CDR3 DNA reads TGTGCCATCAGTACCCGGGACAGGGGCTACGAGCAGTACTTC. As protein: CAISTRDRGYEQYF.